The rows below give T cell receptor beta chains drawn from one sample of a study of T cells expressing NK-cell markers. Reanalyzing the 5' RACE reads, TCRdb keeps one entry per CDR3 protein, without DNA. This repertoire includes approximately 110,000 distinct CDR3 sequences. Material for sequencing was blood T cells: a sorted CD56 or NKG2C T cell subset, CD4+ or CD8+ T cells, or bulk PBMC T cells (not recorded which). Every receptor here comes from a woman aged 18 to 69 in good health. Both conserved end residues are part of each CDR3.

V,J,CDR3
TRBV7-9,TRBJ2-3,CASSSLAGEHTDTQYF
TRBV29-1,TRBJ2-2,CSALRQNTGELFF
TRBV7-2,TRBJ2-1,CASSASSGGGNEQFF
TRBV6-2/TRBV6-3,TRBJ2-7,CASSYGLSYEQYF
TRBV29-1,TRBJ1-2,CSVRGVNYGYTF
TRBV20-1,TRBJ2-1,CSARDRGRALYNEQFF
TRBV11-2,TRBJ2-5,CASSFPGPIVETQYF
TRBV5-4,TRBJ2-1,CASSQPGGEQFF
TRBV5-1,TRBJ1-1,CASSVAAVRNTEAFF
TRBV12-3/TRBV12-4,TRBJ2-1,CASRPGSGGLFDNEQFF
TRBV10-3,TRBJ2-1,CATSQSSGISYNEQFF
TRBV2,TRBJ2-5,CASTSGQNGETQYF
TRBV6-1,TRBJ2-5,CASSPHWSGASSQYF
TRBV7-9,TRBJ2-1,CASSFGTSYNEQFF
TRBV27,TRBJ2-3,CASSPMDQLTDTQYF
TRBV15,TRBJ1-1,CATSPGRGPMNTEAFF
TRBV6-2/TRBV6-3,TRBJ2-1,CASSSGYNEQFF
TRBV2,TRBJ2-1,CASFDRNNEQFF
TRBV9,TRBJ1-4,CASSESEGELEKLFF
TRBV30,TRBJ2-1,CAWTGLGEQFF
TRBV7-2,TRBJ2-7,CASSHPGLNYEQYF
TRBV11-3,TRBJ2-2,CASSFSENTGELFF
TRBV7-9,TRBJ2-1,CASSFSGTTDEQFF
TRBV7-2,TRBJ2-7,CASSPVTSSSYEQYF
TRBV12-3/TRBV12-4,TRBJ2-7,CASGDTAYEQYF
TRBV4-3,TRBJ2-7,CASSQDAGISYEQYF
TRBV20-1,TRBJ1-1,CSATEGRNTEAFF
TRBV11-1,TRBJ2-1,CASSWSISLAGARLGEQFF
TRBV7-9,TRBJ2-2,CASSHLARGRTGELFF
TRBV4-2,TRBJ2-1,CASNLGAASSYNEQFF
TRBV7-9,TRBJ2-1,CASSPSGDYNEQFF
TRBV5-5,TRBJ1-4,CASSLEQDNEKLFF
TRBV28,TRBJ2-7,CASSFLGQGYEQYF
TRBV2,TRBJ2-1,CASSPREFSYNEQFF
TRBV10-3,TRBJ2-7,CAISEMEPYEQYF
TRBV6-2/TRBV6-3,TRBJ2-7,CASSNFIRDRLPYEQYF
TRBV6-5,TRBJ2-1,CASSYSNSGAYNEQFF
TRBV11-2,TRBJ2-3,CASSLSGVFRTDTQYF
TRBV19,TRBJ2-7,CASMLAGGNEQYF
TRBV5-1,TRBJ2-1,CASSTRTGSSYNEQFF
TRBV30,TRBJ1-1,CAWSVGQGAEAFF
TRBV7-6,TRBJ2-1,CASSLGGGALNEQFF
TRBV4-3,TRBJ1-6,CASSQDRGGYSPLHF
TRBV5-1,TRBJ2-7,CASTRDSGYEQYF
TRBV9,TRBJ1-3,CASSAPHSTSGNTIYF
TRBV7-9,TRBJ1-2,CASSLGQGASSGYTF
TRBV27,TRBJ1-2,CASSPAGTGGAGVYYGYTF
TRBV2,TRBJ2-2,CASSPPLVGTNTGELFF
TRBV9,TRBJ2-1,CASSEGTASNNEQFF
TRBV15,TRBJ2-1,CATSRVGASNEQFF
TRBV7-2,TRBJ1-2,CASSPAVDGYTF